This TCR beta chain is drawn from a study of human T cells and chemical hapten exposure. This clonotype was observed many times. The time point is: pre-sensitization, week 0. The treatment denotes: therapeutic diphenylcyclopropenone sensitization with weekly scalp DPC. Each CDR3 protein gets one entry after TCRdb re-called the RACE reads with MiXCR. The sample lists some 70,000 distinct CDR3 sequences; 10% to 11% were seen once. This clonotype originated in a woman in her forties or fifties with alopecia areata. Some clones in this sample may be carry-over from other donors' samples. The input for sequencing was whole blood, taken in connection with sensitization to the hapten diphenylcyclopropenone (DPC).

CDR3 residues: CASPRERTGELFF. The CDR3 DNA reads TGTGCCAGCCCCCGGGAGAGGACCGGGGAGCTGTTTTTT. The chain recombines TRBV12-3 or TRBV12-4 with TRBJ2-2, with D maybe TRBD2 (6 bases). This CDR3 is 13 amino acids long. The germline V and J ends were trimmed by 8 bases and 5 bases, with 12 bases remaining between them.